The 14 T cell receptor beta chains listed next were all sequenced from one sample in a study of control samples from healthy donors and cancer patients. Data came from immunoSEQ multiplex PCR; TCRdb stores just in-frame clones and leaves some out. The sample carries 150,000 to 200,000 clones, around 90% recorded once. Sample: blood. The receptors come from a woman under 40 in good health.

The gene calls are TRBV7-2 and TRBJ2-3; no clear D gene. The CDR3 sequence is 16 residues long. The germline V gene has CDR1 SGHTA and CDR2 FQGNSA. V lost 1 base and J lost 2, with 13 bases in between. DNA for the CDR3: TGTGCCAGCAGCTTAGGTAACAGCCCTTACACAGATACGCAGTATTTT. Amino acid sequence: CASSLGNSPYTDTQYF.

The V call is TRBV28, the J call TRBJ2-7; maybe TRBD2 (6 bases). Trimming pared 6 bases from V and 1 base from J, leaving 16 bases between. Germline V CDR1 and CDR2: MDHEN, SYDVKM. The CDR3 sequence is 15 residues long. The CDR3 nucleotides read TGTGCCAGCAGGCGGTGGGGGGAATCATCCTACGAGCAGTACTTC. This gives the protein CASRRWGESSYEQYF.

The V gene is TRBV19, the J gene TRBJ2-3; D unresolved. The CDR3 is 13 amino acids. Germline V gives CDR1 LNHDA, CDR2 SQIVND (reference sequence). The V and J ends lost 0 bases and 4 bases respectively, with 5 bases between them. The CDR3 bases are TGTGCCAGTAGTATAGAAGGCCCAGATACGCAGTATTTT. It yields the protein CASSIEGPDTQYF.

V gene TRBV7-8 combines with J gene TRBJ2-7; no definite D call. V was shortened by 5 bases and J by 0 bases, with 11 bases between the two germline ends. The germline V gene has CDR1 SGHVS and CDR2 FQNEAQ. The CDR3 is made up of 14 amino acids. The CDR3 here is CASSPQFSSYEQYF. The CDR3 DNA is TGTGCCAGCAGCCCCCAGTTTAGCTCCTACGAGCAGTACTTC.

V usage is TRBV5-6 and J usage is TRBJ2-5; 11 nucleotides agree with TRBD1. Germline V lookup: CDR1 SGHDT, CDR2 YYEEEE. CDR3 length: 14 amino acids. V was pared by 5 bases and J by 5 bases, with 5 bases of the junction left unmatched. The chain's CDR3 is CASRGTGGPETQYF. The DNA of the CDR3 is TGTGCCAGCAGGGGGACAGGGGGGCCGGAGACCCAGTACTTC.

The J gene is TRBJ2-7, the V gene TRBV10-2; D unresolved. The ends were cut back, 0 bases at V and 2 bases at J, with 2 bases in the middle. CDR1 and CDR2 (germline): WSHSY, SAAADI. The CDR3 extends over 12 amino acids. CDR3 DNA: TGCGCCAGCAGTGAGTCGACCTACGAGCAGTACTTC. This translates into CASSESTYEQYF.

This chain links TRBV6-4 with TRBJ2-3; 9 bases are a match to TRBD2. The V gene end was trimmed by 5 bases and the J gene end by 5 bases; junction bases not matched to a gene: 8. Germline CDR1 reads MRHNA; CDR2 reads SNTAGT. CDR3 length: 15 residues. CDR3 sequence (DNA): TGTGCCAGCAGTCGTAGCGGGAGTCTTGTAGATACGCAGTATTTT. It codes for CASSRSGSLVDTQYF.

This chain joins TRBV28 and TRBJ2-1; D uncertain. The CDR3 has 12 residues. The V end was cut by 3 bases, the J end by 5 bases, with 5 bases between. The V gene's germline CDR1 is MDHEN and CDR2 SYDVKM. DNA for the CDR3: TGTGCCAGCAGTTTGCCCGACAATGAGCAGTTCTTC. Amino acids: CASSLPDNEQFF.

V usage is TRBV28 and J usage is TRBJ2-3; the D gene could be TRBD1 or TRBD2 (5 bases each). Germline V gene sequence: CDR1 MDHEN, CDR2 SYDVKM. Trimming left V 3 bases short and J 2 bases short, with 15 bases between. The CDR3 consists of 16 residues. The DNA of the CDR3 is TGTGCCAGCAGTTTCCTTGGGACCCTAGCCACAGATACGCAGTATTTT. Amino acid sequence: CASSFLGTLATDTQYF. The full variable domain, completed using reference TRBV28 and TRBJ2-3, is DVKVTQSSRYLVKRTGEKVFLECVQDMDHENMFWYRQDPGLGLRLIYFSYDVKMKEKGDIPEGYSVSREKKERFSLILESASTNQTSMYLCASSFLGTLATDTQYFGPGTRLTVL.

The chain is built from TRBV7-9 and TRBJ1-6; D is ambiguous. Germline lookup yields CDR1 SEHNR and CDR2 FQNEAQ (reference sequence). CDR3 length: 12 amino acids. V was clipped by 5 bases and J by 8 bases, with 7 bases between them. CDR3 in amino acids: CASSLSDSPLHF. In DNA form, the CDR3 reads TGTGCCAGCAGCCTCTCCGATTCACCCCTCCACTTT.

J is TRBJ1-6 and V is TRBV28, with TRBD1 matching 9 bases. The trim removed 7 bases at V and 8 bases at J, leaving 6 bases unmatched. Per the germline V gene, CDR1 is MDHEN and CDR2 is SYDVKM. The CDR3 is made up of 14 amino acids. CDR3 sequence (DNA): TGTGCCAGCACCCGGGACAGGGTGTATTCACCCCTCCACTTT. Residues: CASTRDRVYSPLHF.

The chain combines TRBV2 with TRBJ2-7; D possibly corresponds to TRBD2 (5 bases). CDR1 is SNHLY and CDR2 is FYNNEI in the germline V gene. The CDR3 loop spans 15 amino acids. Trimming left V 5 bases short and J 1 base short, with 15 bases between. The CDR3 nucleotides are TGTGCCAGCAGTCCTTGGGAGCCAGATTCCTACGAGCAGTACTTC. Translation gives CASSPWEPDSYEQYF.

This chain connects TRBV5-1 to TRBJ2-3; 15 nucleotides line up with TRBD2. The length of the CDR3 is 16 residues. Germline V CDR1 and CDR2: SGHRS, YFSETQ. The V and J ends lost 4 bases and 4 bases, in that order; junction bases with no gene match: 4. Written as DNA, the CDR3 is TGCGCCAGCAGCGCAGGACTAGCGGGAGGGGCAGATACGCAGTATTTT. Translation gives CASSAGLAGGADTQYF.

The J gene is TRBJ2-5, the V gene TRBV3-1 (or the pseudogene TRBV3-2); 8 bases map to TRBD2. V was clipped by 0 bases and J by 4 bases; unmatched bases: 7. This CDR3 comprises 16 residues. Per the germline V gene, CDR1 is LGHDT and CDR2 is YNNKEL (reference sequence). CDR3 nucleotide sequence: TGTGCCAGCAGCCAAGATCTAGCGGGCATTAGAGAGACCCAGTACTTC. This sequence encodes CASSQDLAGIRETQYF.